This T cell receptor beta chain was retrieved from a study of blood T cell repertoires in COVID-19. Background on the study: Acute and convalescent COVID-19 specimens originated in the United States, Italy and Spain. Sources were T cells, B-cell-depleted T cells, or PBMCs; the material itself was cDNA or gDNA.

V lost 7 bases to trimming and J lost 5 bases; unmatched junction nucleotides: 11. CDR3 size: 14 residues. The germline CDR1 and CDR2 sequences are GTSNPN and SVGIG (reference sequence). In the source study's methods: The assay estimated nucleated cells by amplifying reference gene primers. The assay was immunoSEQ multiplex PCR, and TCRdb's table has in-frame clones only and misses some. The D gene and trimming were derived from the DNA, and the V and J assignments and clone size from that table. Of under 200,000 clones listed, about 80% are singletons. The Seattle patients, enrolled during active infection, were followed longitudinally.

The J gene is TRBJ1-2, the V gene TRBV30, with TRBD1 matching 9 bases. The sequence was collected from a woman aged 55 to 70 with COVID-19, enrolled during active disease. The sequenced material came from peripheral blood. CDR3 residues: CASYRGRISYGYTF. CDR3 coding DNA: TGTGCCTCATACAGGGGGCGCATTTCGTATGGCTACACCTTC. Full variable domain (rest looked up from reference TRBV30 and TRBJ1-2): SQTIHQWPATLVQPVGSPLSLECTVEGTSNPNLYWYRQAAGRGLQLLFYSVGIGQISSEVPQNLSASRPQDRQFILSSKKLLLSDSGFYLCASYRGRISYGYTFGSGTRLTVV.